Each of the 24 T cell receptor beta chains below was sequenced from the same sample in a study of blood T cell repertoires in COVID-19. Sequenced by immunoSEQ multiplex PCR; TCRdb stores in-frame clones only, minus some. The sample gives some 300,000 clones, 90% of which show up once; just under 6.5% is in the top ten. Source material: peripheral blood. Receptors were obtained from a woman aged 45-59 years with COVID-19, enrolled during active disease.

V and J are TRBV5-1 and TRBJ2-7; D call uncertain. Per germline, CDR1 SGHRS and CDR2 YFSETQ. With 3 bases removed from V and 6 bases from J, the gap between germline ends came to 13 bases. The CDR3 covers 13 residues. CDR3: CASSSNHGGEQYF. In nucleotides, the CDR3 is TGCGCCAGCAGCTCGAACCACGGCGGCGAGCAGTACTTC.

The chain couples TRBV30 to TRBJ2-7; 12 bases fit TRBD2. In germline, CDR1 is GTSNPN, CDR2 SVGIG (reference sequence). The trim removed 5 bases at V and 3 bases at J, leaving 5 bases unmatched. This CDR3 comprises 14 residues. The CDR3 DNA sequence: TGTGCCTGGGACCTAGCGGGAGGGAACTACGAGCAGTACTTC. It yields the protein CAWDLAGGNYEQYF.

This chain connects TRBV19 to TRBJ1-6; D not certain. Germline V gives CDR1 LNHDA, CDR2 SQIVND (reference sequence). Trimming removed 5 bases at V and 0 bases at J, with 17 bases between. The CDR3 has 18 amino acids. CDR3 residues: CASSPTWSTSSYNSPLHF. CDR3 in DNA: TGTGCCAGTAGTCCTACCTGGAGCACAAGCTCCTATAATTCACCCCTCCACTTT.

The chain is built from TRBV2 and TRBJ2-1, with 9 bases fitting TRBD2. V was clipped by 5 bases and J by 6 bases; unmatched bases: 14. Germline assignment: CDR1 SNHLY and CDR2 FYNNEI. The CDR3 totals 17 residues. The DNA of the CDR3 is TGTGCCAGCAGTCTTTATAGCGGGAGTCTTCTAGGCAATGAGCAGTTCTTC. This encodes CASSLYSGSLLGNEQFF.

The chain is built from TRBV5-3 and TRBJ1-5; the match to TRBD1 covers 7 bases. TRBV5-3 is reported as an ORF; its role is uncertain. Trimming removed 1 base from V and 3 bases from J; junction bases left unmatched: 10. The CDR3 is 17 amino acids. DNA of the CDR3: TGTGCCAGAAGCTTGAATGGATACAGGGGAAACAATCAGCCCCAGCATTTT. Translation gives CARSLNGYRGNNQPQHF.

V gene TRBV4-1 combines with J gene TRBJ1-2, with 7 positions matching TRBD1. Trimming took 3 bases from V and 8 from J; bases not matched to a gene: 12. This CDR3 spans 15 amino acids. From germline, CDR1 is MGHRA and CDR2 YSYEKL. In DNA, the CDR3 is TGCGCCAGCAGCCAGATCACAGGGGCTTCCTTCGGCTACACCTTC. Its translation is CASSQITGASFGYTF.

The chain couples TRBV11-2 to TRBJ1-3, with D uncertain. CDR1 SGHAT and CDR2 FQNNGV come from the germline V gene. The V end lost 6 bases, the J end lost 4 bases, and 7 bases lay between the germline ends. This CDR3 contains 12 residues. As DNA, the CDR3 is TGTGCCAGCAGTTCTCAGGGAAACACCATATATTTT. It yields the protein CASSSQGNTIYF.

This rearrangement joins TRBV18 to TRBJ1-1; 8 bases map to TRBD1. The ends lost 3 bases at V and 3 bases at J; junction bases unmatched: 6. CDR1 and CDR2 from the germline V gene are KGHSH and LQKENI. The length of the CDR3 is 15 residues. The chain's CDR3 is CASSPRDRGYTEAFF. For the CDR3, the DNA is TGTGCCAGCTCACCGCGAGACAGGGGCTACACTGAAGCTTTCTTT.

This chain connects TRBV12-5 to TRBJ1-5, with D unclear. This CDR3 is 17 amino acids long. Germline V gives CDR1 LGHNT, CDR2 FRNRAP. Trimming pared 0 bases from V and 2 bases from J, leaving 14 bases between. The DNA for the CDR3 is TGTGCTAGTGGTTTGGTACTAAGTCAAGGAGGCAATCAGCCCCAGCATTTT. Translated: CASGLVLSQGGNQPQHF.

The chain joins TRBV7-2 to TRBJ2-7, with 8 bases identical to TRBD2. In germline, CDR1 is SGHTA, CDR2 FQGNSA. This CDR3 contains 15 residues. V was clipped by 2 bases and J by 6 bases; unmatched bases: 9. This CDR3 is CASSLRAGAPAEQYF. The CDR3 DNA reads as TGTGCCAGCAGCTTAAGAGCGGGAGCCCCCGCCGAGCAGTACTTC.

This clone was seen only a few times. A junction end diverges from the germline sequence, so it may reflect a read error. V usage is TRBV4-3 and J usage is TRBJ2-1, with 9 bases that match TRBD2. CDR1 is LGHNA, CDR2 YSLEER, per germline. The CDR3 has 14 amino acids. DNA for the CDR3: TGCGCCAGCAGCCAAGATGGAGTCGGGACTAGCAAACTCTTC. Translated, it gives CASSQDGVGTSKLF.

The V gene is TRBV5-1, the J gene TRBJ1-4; D is unresolved. The CDR3 runs 16 residues. The V and J ends lost 2 bases and 0 bases respectively, with 11 bases between them. Germline V gives CDR1 SGHRS, CDR2 YFSETQ. CDR3 region: CASSFGYASTNEKLFF. For the CDR3, the DNA is TGCGCCAGCAGCTTCGGTTACGCTTCAACTAATGAAAAACTGTTTTTT.

The rearrangement joins TRBV29-1 to TRBJ1-1; tentative D call: TRBD1 (5 bases). Germline V CDR1 and CDR2: SQVTM, ANQGSEA. Between the trimmed V and J ends, which lost 5 bases and 0 bases, there was a span of 13 bases. The CDR3 contains 14 residues. The CDR3: CSVKEGTMNTEAFF. The DNA for the CDR3 is TGCAGCGTTAAGGAGGGGACCATGAACACTGAAGCTTTCTTT. The variable domain in full, completed from reference TRBV29-1 and TRBJ1-1, reads SAVISQKPSRDICQRGTSLTIQCQVDSQVTMMFWYRQQPGQSLTLIATANQGSEATYESGFVIDKFPISRPNLTFSTLTVSNMSPEDSSIYLCSVKEGTMNTEAFFGQGTRLTVV.

Worth noting for this clone: At the DNA level, this CDR3 is encoded by other sequences in the same sample as well. The gene calls are TRBV2 and TRBJ2-2; 11 positions agree with TRBD2. The V and J ends lost 8 bases and 2 bases, in that order; junction bases with no gene match: 4. Germline assignment: CDR1 SNHLY and CDR2 FYNNEI. The CDR3 extends over 15 amino acids. The CDR3 spells CASRGTSGNTGELFF. CDR3 DNA sequence: TGTGCCAGCCGCGGGACTAGCGGTAACACCGGGGAGCTGTTTTTT.

The chain employs TRBV7-2 and TRBJ1-1; D ambiguous. V was clipped by 3 bases and J by 0 bases, with 5 bases between them. This CDR3 region has 13 residues. Germline V gene sequence: CDR1 SGHTA, CDR2 FQGNSA. The CDR3 nucleotides read TGTGCCAGCAGCTTCTCGGTGAACACTGAAGCTTTCTTT. Its protein product is CASSFSVNTEAFF.

The chain uses TRBV9 and TRBJ1-3; no clear D. The CDR3 spans 14 residues. Germline-derived CDR1 and CDR2 are SGDLS and YYNGEE. V was pared by 0 bases and J by 8 bases, with 12 bases between. The CDR3 spells CASSVDGPSDTIYF. In nucleotides, the CDR3 is TGTGCCAGCAGCGTAGATGGGCCCTCGGACACCATATATTTT. Looking up the rest from reference TRBV9 and TRBJ1-3 gives the full variable domain: DSGVTQTPKHLITATGQRVTLRCSPRSGDLSVYWYQQSLDQGLQFLIQYYNGEERAKGNILERFSAQQFPDLHSELNLSSLELGDSALYFCASSVDGPSDTIYFGEGSWLTVV.

The chain recombines TRBV5-4 with TRBJ2-1, with D unresolved. Per the germline V gene, CDR1 is SGHNT and CDR2 is YYREEE (reference sequence). The CDR3 runs 13 residues. V gave up 1 base and J gave up 6 bases, with 8 bases separating them. The CDR3 here is CASSLIGTNEQFF. CDR3 DNA sequence: TGTGCCAGCAGCTTGATTGGCACCAATGAGCAGTTCTTC.

J is TRBJ1-2 and V is TRBV4-1; D possibly corresponds to TRBD1 (5 bases). V lost 0 bases, J lost 4 bases, and 9 bases lay in between. The CDR3 is 14 residues long. The V gene's germline CDR1 is MGHRA and CDR2 YSYEKL. The CDR3 nucleotides read TGCGCCAGCAGCCAAGATATGGGGCTCTATGGCTACACCTTC. The encoded protein is CASSQDMGLYGYTF.

The V gene is TRBV6-5, the J gene TRBJ1-5; TRBD1 aligns across 8 bases. The CDR3 has 15 residues. The germline V gene encodes CDR1 MNHEY and CDR2 SVGAGI. The V gene end was trimmed by 6 bases and the J gene end by 0 bases; junction bases not matched to a gene: 4. In DNA, the CDR3 is TGTGCCAGCAGCAGGACAGGGAATAGCAATCAGCCCCAGCATTTT. Residues: CASSRTGNSNQPQHF.

The V gene is TRBV15, the J gene TRBJ2-3; possible D gene TRBD2, 6 bases. The germline V gene encodes CDR1 LNHNV and CDR2 YYDKDF (reference sequence). CDR3 size: 14 residues. The V and J ends lost 3 bases and 2 bases respectively, with 9 bases between them. Here the CDR3 reads CATSSGDFTDTQYF. CDR3 DNA sequence: TGTGCCACCAGCAGTGGGGACTTCACAGATACGCAGTATTTT.

V and J are TRBV7-2 and TRBJ2-7, with 7 bases that match TRBD1. The trim removed 6 bases at V and 1 base at J, leaving 9 bases unmatched. The CDR3 consists of 15 residues. Germline values: CDR1 SGHTA, CDR2 FQGNSA. The DNA for the CDR3 is TGTGCCAGCAGAGGGACAGAGAAGGGGTCCTACGAGCAGTACTTC. It specifies CASRGTEKGSYEQYF. The full variable domain, in which reference TRBV7-2 and TRBJ2-7 provide the parts outside the CDR3, is GAGVSQSPSNKVTEKGKDVELRCDPISGHTALYWYRQSLGQGLEFLIYFQGNSAPDKSGLPSDRFSAERTGGSVSTLTIQRTQQEDSAVYLCASRGTEKGSYEQYFGPGTRLTVT.

The gene calls are TRBV7-9 and TRBJ2-3; TRBD2 matches 9 bases. CDR3 length: 15 amino acids. Trimming removed 3 bases from V and 6 bases from J; junction bases left unmatched: 7. Germline V CDR1 and CDR2: SEHNR, FQNEAQ (reference sequence). The CDR3 spells CASSLGTSPEDTQYF. The CDR3 DNA reads as TGTGCCAGCAGCTTGGGGACTAGCCCGGAGGATACGCAGTATTTT.

The chain joins TRBV4-1 to TRBJ1-4; 7 bases match TRBD1. Per germline, CDR1 MGHRA and CDR2 YSYEKL. V gave up 0 bases and J gave up 5 bases; unmatched junction bases: 9. The CDR3 consists of 17 residues. CDR3 nucleotides: TGCGCCAGCAGCCAAGATCTCTTCCGGGACAGCAATGAAAAACTGTTTTTT. Encoded protein: CASSQDLFRDSNEKLFF.

The CDR3: CASSWTVNSPLHF. The CDR3 bases are TGTGCCAGTAGTTGGACAGTAAATTCACCCCTCCACTTT. The chain combines TRBV19 with TRBJ1-6; D is perhaps TRBD1 (6 bases). This CDR3 has 13 residues. V was trimmed by 5 bases and J by 7 bases, leaving 9 bases between them. Germline V gene data show CDR1 as LNHDA and CDR2 as SQIVND (reference sequence). The whole variable domain, filled in from reference TRBV19 and TRBJ1-6, reads DGGITQSPKYLFRKEGQNVTLSCEQNLNHDAMYWYRQDPGQGLRLIYYSQIVNDFQKGDIAEGYSVSREKKESFPLTVTSAQKNPTAFYLCASSWTVNSPLHFGNGTRLTVT.